This T cell receptor beta chain was obtained from a study of T cell changes during pregnancy in multiple sclerosis. Clones were sequenced by immunoSEQ multiplex PCR, and TCRdb holds only the in-frame ones, with some missing. The sample lists 40,000 to 50,000 clones, around 94% seen once, with 0.3% to 0.4% in the top ten. This receptor was taken from a female donor in good health, enrolled as a control in a pregnancy study. Specimen: CD4+ T cells from peripheral blood mononuclear cells, collected in the second trimester of pregnancy.

CDR3 nucleotides: TGTGCCAGCAGTGAAGAAGGGGTCAATACTGAAGCTTTCTTT. It yields the protein CASSEEGVNTEAFF. The chain employs TRBV2 and TRBJ1-1; a weak D match, TRBD1 (5 bases). CDR3 length equals 14 residues. V shed 1 base and J shed 5 bases, with 11 bases lying between them. CDR1 is SNHLY and CDR2 is FYNNEI in the germline V gene.